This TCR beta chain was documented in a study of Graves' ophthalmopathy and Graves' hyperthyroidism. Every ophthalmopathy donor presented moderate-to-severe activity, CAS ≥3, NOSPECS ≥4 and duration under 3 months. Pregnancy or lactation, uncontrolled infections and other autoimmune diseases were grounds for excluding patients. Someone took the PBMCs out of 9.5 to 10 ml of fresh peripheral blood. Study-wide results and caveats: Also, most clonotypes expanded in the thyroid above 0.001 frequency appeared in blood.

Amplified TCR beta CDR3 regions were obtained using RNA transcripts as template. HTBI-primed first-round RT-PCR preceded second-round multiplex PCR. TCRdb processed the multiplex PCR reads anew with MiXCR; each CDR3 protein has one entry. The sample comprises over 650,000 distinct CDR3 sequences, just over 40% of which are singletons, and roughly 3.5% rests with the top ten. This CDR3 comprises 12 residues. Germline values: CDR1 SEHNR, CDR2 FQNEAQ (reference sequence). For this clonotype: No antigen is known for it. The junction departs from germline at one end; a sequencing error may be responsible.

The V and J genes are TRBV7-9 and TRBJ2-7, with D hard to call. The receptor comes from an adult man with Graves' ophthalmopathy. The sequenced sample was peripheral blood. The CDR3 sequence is CASSLGPYEKYF. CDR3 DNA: TGTGCCAGCAGCTTAGGGCCCTACGAGAAGTACTTC.